Following are 13 T cell receptor beta chains from one sample sequenced in a study of post-analysis software for immune sequencing data. Unique molecular identifiers were present in the TCR beta cDNA libraries. TCRdb processed the PCR reads anew with MiXCR; each CDR3 protein has one entry. The sample lists some 690,000 distinct CDR3 sequences; about 27% were seen once. Notes on the study in general: Higher frequency in patients than in controls was seen for several TRBV segments, with TRBV5-6, TRBV5-1 and TRBV20-1 among them.

The antigens of these receptors remain unknown. Sequencing used blood. The source of these receptors is a girl aged 10-17 years with multiple sclerosis.

The chain carries TRBV29-1 and TRBJ2-5; possible D gene TRBD2, 6 bases. Judging by the DNA end, TRBJ2-7 fits better; the J call may be wrong. CDR1 is SQVTM, CDR2 ANQGSEA, per germline. CDR3 size: 13 residues. CDR3 region: CSVAGGNTYEQYF. The CDR3 coding sequence is TGCAGCGTAGCCGGGGGAAATACCTACGAGCAGTACTTC.

The genes are TRBV14 and TRBJ1-4; 7 bases are shared with TRBD1. The CDR3 contains 14 residues. V gave up 1 base and J gave up 8 bases; unmatched junction bases: 4. CDR1 is SGHDN, CDR2 FVKESK, per germline. The CDR3 region is CASSQGTGGEKLFF. The CDR3 DNA reads as TGTGCCAGCAGCCAAGGGACAGGAGGGGAAAAACTGTTTTTT.

Of note for this clonotype: A read error may explain this, as a much larger clone is one base away. The chain joins TRBV6-5 to TRBJ2-5, with D perhaps given as TRBD1 or TRBD2 (5 bases each). The CDR3 totals 17 residues. CDR1 and CDR2 (germline): MNHEY, SVGAGI. The ends were cut back, 0 bases at V and 4 bases at J, with 18 bases in the middle. The CDR3 sequence is CASSYSLRRGVIETQYF. As DNA, the CDR3 is TGTGCCAGCAGTTACTCATTGAGAAGAGGGGTGATAGAGACCCAGTACTTC.

This rearrangement joins TRBV13 to TRBJ2-5; D gene uncertain. The better agreement between TRBJ2-7 and the DNA end casts doubt on the J call. CDR1 is PRHDT, CDR2 FYEKMQ, per germline (reference sequence). CDR3 length equals 13 residues. Written as DNA, the CDR3 is TGTGCCAGCAGCTTAGGCCTGATGAGCGAGCAGTACTTC. Encoded protein: CASSLGLMSEQYF.

The chain is built from TRBV15 and TRBJ1-2, with 12 bases identical to TRBD1. The CDR3 covers 18 residues. Germline V gene sequence: CDR1 LNHNV, CDR2 YYDKDF (reference sequence). Trimming took 5 bases from V and 8 from J; bases not matched to a gene: 18. For the CDR3, the DNA is TGTGCCACCAGCGGAAACCGGGACAGGGGGCACAGTATTCGAGGCTACACCTTC. The encoded protein is CATSGNRDRGHSIRGYTF.

The chain employs TRBV6-6 and TRBJ1-6, with D perhaps TRBD1 (5 bases). Germline CDR1 is MNHNY and CDR2 is SVGAGI (reference sequence). V shed 2 bases and J shed 10 bases, with 15 bases lying between them. The CDR3 has 15 residues. CDR3 region: CASSYLRAGQSPLHF. As DNA, the CDR3 is TGTGCCAGCAGTTACCTCAGGGCGGGGCAGTCACCCCTCCACTTT.

The V and J genes are TRBV6-5 and TRBJ2-7; no firm D call. Near its end, the DNA agrees better with TRBJ2-5, so the J call may be wrong. CDR3 length equals 13 residues. Germline lookup yields CDR1 MNHEY and CDR2 SVGAGI. The CDR3 DNA reads as TGTGCCAGCGGATCTAGGTTGACGGAGACCCAGTACTTC. Translated: CASGSRLTETQYF.

The chain uses TRBV25-1 and TRBJ1-6; 9 positions agree with TRBD1. The CDR3 sequence is 14 residues long. The germline V gene has CDR1 MGHDK and CDR2 SYGVNS. Germline trimming cut 6 bases from V and 10 bases from J; bases unmatched to any gene: 7. CDR3 nucleotides: TGTGCCAGCAGCGGGACAGGGTTGTCCTCACCCCTCCACTTT. This encodes CASSGTGLSSPLHF.

The V call is TRBV7-2, the J call TRBJ1-2; the D gene is possibly TRBD1 (5 bases). Germline CDR1 and CDR2: SGHTA and FQGNSA. V gave up 1 base and J gave up 4 bases, with 16 bases separating them. This CDR3 contains 16 residues. The CDR3 loop reads CASSLGGAGVGYGYTF. CDR3 DNA: TGTGCCAGCAGCTTAGGAGGGGCGGGAGTCGGCTATGGCTACACCTTC.

This clonotype showed up just a few times. The V call is TRBV12-3 or TRBV12-4, the J call TRBJ2-2, with a possible D match to TRBD1 (5 bases). V shed 7 bases and J shed 4 bases, with 10 bases lying between them. CDR3 length: 13 residues. The CDR3 bases are TGTGCCAGCAACGGACATATCACCGGGGAGCTGTTTTTT. Translation: CASNGHITGELFF.

The CDR3: CASSLAHGQDIYGYTF. In nucleotides, the CDR3 is TGTGCCAGCAGCTTAGCCCACGGACAGGATATCTATGGCTACACCTTC. The chain uses TRBV7-9 and TRBJ1-2, with TRBD1 matching 7 bases. CDR3 length equals 16 residues. J was trimmed by 4 bases and V by 0 bases; bases with no gene match: 8. Germline CDR1 is SEHNR and CDR2 is FQNEAQ (reference sequence). Drawing the rest from reference TRBV7-9 and TRBJ1-2, the complete variable domain is DTGVSQNPRHKITKRGQNVTFRCDPISEHNRLYWYRQTLGQGPEFLTYFQNEAQLEKSRLLSDRFSAERPKGSFSTLEIQRTEQGDSAMYLCASSLAHGQDIYGYTFGSGTRLTVV.

This clonotype has a handful of counts. This chain uses TRBV4-3 with TRBJ2-7; the D call may be TRBD1 or TRBD2 (5 bases each). The CDR3 spans 13 residues. Trimming left V 1 base short and J 7 bases short, with 11 bases between. Germline V CDR1 and CDR2: LGHNA, YSLEER. CDR3 DNA: TGCGCCAGCAGCCAAGTGAGAGGGGAAGAGCAGTACTTC. Translated, it gives CASSQVRGEEQYF.

This clonotype was detected a few times. This chain links TRBV4-1 with TRBJ1-5; tentative D call: TRBD1 (5 bases). Germline-derived CDR1 and CDR2 are MGHRA and YSYEKL. The V end was cut by 0 bases, the J end by 4 bases, with 19 bases between. CDR3 size: 18 residues. CDR3: CASSQDTGQFPLNQPQHF. DNA of the CDR3: TGCGCCAGCAGCCAAGATACAGGCCAATTTCCCTTAAATCAGCCCCAGCATTTT.